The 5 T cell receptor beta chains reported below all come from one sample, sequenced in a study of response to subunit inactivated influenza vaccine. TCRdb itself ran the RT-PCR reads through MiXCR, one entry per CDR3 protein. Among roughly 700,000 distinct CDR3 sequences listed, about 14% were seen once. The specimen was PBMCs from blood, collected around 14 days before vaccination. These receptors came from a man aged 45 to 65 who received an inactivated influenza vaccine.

The CDR3 region is CASSTSSGPRPYF. CDR3 DNA sequence: TGTGCCAGCAGTACCTCTAGCGGCCCCCGGCCGTACTTC. V usage is TRBV6-2 or TRBV6-3 and J usage is TRBJ2-7; 7 positions agree with TRBD2. Germline V CDR1 and CDR2: MNHEY, SVGEGT. Germline trimming cut 5 bases from V and 12 bases from J; bases unmatched to any gene: 13. The CDR3 loop spans 13 amino acids.

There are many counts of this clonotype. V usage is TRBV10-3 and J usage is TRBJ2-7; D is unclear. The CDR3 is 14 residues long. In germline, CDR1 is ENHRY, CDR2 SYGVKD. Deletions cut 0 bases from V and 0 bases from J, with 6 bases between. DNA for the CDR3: TGTGCCATCAGTGAGTCAAGGGTCTCCTACGAGCAGTACTTC. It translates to CAISESRVSYEQYF.

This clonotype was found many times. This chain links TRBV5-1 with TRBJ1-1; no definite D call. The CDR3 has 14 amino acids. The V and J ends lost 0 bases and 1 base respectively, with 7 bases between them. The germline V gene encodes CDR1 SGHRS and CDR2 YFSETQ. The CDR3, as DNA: TGCGCCAGCAGCTTGGAGGCAGGGAACACTGAAGCTTTCTTT. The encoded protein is CASSLEAGNTEAFF.

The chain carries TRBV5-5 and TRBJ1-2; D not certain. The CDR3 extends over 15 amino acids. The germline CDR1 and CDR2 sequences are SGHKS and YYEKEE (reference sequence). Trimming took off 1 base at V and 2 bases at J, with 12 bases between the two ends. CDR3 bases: TGTGCCAGCAGCTTGTCCGGGCAGGCGAACTATGGCTACACCTTC. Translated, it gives CASSLSGQANYGYTF.

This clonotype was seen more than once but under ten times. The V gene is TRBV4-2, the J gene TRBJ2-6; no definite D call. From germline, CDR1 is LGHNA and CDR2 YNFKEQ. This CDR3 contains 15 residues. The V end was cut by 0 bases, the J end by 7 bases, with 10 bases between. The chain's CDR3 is CASSQENSGANVLTF. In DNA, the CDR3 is TGTGCCAGCAGCCAAGAGAATTCGGGCGCCAACGTCCTGACTTTC.